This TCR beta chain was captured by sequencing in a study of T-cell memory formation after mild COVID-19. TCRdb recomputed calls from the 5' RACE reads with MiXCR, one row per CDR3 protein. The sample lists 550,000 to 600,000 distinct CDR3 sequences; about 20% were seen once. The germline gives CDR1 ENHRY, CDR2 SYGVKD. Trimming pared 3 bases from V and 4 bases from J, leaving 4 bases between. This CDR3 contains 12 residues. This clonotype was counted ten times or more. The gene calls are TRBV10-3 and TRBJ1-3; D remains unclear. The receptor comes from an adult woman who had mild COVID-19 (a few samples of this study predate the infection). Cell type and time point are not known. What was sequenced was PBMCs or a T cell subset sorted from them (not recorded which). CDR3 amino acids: CAISDPGNTIYF. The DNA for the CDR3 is TGTGCCATCAGTGACCCCGGAAACACCATATATTTT.